One and the same sample provided the 10 T cell receptor beta chains below, sequenced in a study of T cell responses to AZD1222 COVID-19 vaccine. Measured with immunoSEQ multiplex PCR; TCRdb has only the in-frame clones, and not every one. The sample consists of 200,000 to 250,000 clones, roughly 94% of them appearing once. The sequenced sample was peripheral blood, obtained 28 days after the second dose of the MenACWY control vaccine. These receptors all come from an adult who received the MenACWY meningococcal vaccine as a control.

CDR3 region: CASKVLQGGTGELFF. In DNA form, the CDR3 reads TGTGCCAGCAAAGTCCTACAGGGAGGGACCGGGGAGCTGTTTTTT. V is TRBV2 and J is TRBJ2-2; D is possibly TRBD2 (7 bases). V was shortened by 7 bases and J by 5 bases, with 17 bases between the two germline ends. This CDR3 spans 15 amino acids. Germline V gene data show CDR1 as SNHLY and CDR2 as FYNNEI.

J is TRBJ2-7 and V is TRBV5-6; either TRBD1 or TRBD2 may supply D (6 bases each). Trimming cost V 5 bases and J 2 bases, with 14 bases left between them. Per germline, CDR1 SGHDT and CDR2 YYEEEE. There are 14 residues in the CDR3. The DNA of the CDR3 is TGTGCCAGCAGTCCCGCAAGGGGGGCCTACGAGCAGTACTTC. Translated: CASSPARGAYEQYF.

This clone has only one observation. The chain couples TRBV6-6 to TRBJ2-7; perhaps TRBD1 as D (6 bases). Germline CDR1 reads MNHNY; CDR2 reads SVGAGI (reference sequence). The CDR3 is 12 amino acids. Trimming left V 5 bases short and J 4 bases short, with 9 bases between. The DNA for the CDR3 is TGTGCCAGCAGTCCACAGGGATACGAGCAGTACTTC. It codes for CASSPQGYEQYF.

The V call is TRBV6-6, the J call TRBJ2-5; D not certain. The germline V gene has CDR1 MNHNY and CDR2 SVGAGI (reference sequence). The CDR3 is 12 residues long. Trimming left V 0 bases short and J 2 bases short, with 1 base between. The CDR3 loop is CASSYSQETQYF. Here the CDR3 DNA reads TGTGCCAGCAGTTACTCACAAGAGACCCAGTACTTC.

The chain is built from TRBV9 and TRBJ2-2, with 7 positions matching TRBD1. The length of the CDR3 is 13 residues. V shed 4 bases, J shed 3 bases, and the junction held 0 bases outside the gene matches. The germline V gene has CDR1 SGDLS and CDR2 YYNGEE. The CDR3 sequence is CASSQGDTGELFF. The CDR3 nucleotides read TGTGCCAGCAGCCAGGGGGACACCGGGGAGCTGTTTTTT.

On this clone itself: The sample holds other DNA sequences that translate to the same CDR3. This chain uses TRBV27 with TRBJ1-1; D possibly corresponds to TRBD1 (6 bases). Trimming removed 0 bases at V and 1 base at J, with 12 bases between. In germline, CDR1 is MNHEY, CDR2 SMNVEV (reference sequence). The CDR3 is made up of 16 amino acids. As DNA, the CDR3 is TGTGCCAGCAGTTTATCGGGGGGCGGGGGGAACACTGAAGCTTTCTTT. It codes for CASSLSGGGGNTEAFF.

The CDR3 DNA is TGTGCCAGCAGCTTGGACAGGGGCCGAGGCACTGAAGCTTTCTTT. This codes for CASSLDRGRGTEAFF. This sequence joins TRBV7-2 and TRBJ1-1, with TRBD1 matching 9 bases. CDR1 and CDR2 (germline): SGHTA, FQGNSA. The CDR3 extends over 15 amino acids. Losses at the gene ends were 3 bases for V and 4 bases for J; bases not matched to a gene: 6.

The gene calls are TRBV6-6 and TRBJ2-5; unclear D gene. CDR1 is MNHNY and CDR2 is SVGAGI in the germline V gene (reference sequence). V gave up 2 bases and J gave up 0 bases, with 13 bases separating them. The CDR3 loop spans 16 amino acids. CDR3 sequence (DNA): TGTGCCAGCAGTTACGGTGGCGGCGGATACCAAGAGACCCAGTACTTC. It specifies CASSYGGGGYQETQYF.

The chain combines TRBV29-1 with TRBJ1-3; D possibly corresponds to TRBD1 (5 bases). Between the trimmed V and J ends, which lost 4 bases and 0 bases, there was a span of 10 bases. Looked up from germline, CDR1 is SQVTM and CDR2 is ANQGSEA. The CDR3 runs to 14 residues. The chain's CDR3 is CSVGGVSSGNTIYF. The CDR3 DNA reads as TGCAGCGTTGGGGGCGTGAGCTCTGGAAACACCATATATTTT. Full variable domain (missing parts from reference TRBV29-1 and TRBJ1-3): SAVISQKPSRDICQRGTSLTIQCQVDSQVTMMFWYRQQPGQSLTLIATANQGSEATYESGFVIDKFPISRPNLTFSTLTVSNMSPEDSSIYLCSVGGVSSGNTIYFGEGSWLTVV.

The chain employs TRBV9 and TRBJ2-1, with 7 bases aligning to TRBD1. Trimming cost V 0 bases and J 6 bases; bases outside gene matches: 6. This CDR3 is built from 15 residues. CDR1 and CDR2 (germline): SGDLS, YYNGEE. The CDR3 loop reads CASSVVPAGGNEQFF. CDR3 nucleotide sequence: TGTGCCAGCAGCGTAGTCCCCGCAGGGGGCAATGAGCAGTTCTTC.